This TCR beta chain is drawn from a study of blood T cell repertoires in COVID-19. Study information: Material from acute and convalescent COVID-19 was sourced from the United States, Italy and Spain. T cells, B-cell-depleted T cells, or PBMCs provided the cDNA or gDNA that served as material.

During active infection, Seattle patients enrolled and were then monitored through disease. The data were produced by immunoSEQ multiplex PCR, yet TCRdb's version contains in-frame clones alone and is incomplete. The top ten clones hold approximately 5.2% of a sample with 200,000 to 250,000 clones, 80% to 85% of them seen once. A few counts support this clone. Sequencing input: peripheral blood. This receptor was obtained from an older woman with COVID-19, enrolled during active disease.

CDR3 nucleotide sequence: TGTGCCAGTAGTATTGACGGATCTAGGGGGCCCTATGGCTACACCTTC. Translation gives CASSIDGSRGPYGYTF. This chain joins TRBV19 and TRBJ1-2, with 7 positions matching TRBD1. The CDR3 spans 16 residues. Germline lookup yields CDR1 LNHDA and CDR2 SQIVND (reference sequence). Losses at the gene ends were 3 bases for V and 4 bases for J; bases not matched to a gene: 11.